This T cell receptor (beta chain) was sequenced for a study of response to subunit inactivated influenza vaccine. On this clonotype: Its antigen is not identified.

Study-wide results and limits: It was the authors' suggestion that each seasonal influenza vaccination recruits few new T cells.

In TCRdb, the RT-PCR reads were re-called with MiXCR into one record per CDR3 protein. The repertoire holds about 780,000 distinct CDR3 sequences, around 20% seen once, with 9.5% to 13% in the top ten. The sequencing used PBMCs from blood, collected less than 6 days after vaccination. This clonotype was sampled from a man in his forties or fifties who received an inactivated influenza vaccine.

DNA of the CDR3: TGCAGTGCTAGTAAGGCTAGCGGGAGAATCGGCAATGAGCAGTTCTTC. Translation: CSASKASGRIGNEQFF. The chain has TRBV20-1 and TRBJ2-1, with 10 bases that match TRBD2. Germline CDR1 DFQATT, CDR2 SNEGSKA (reference sequence). There are 16 residues in the CDR3. V was clipped by 3 bases and J by 6 bases; unmatched bases: 11.